The rows below give T cell receptor beta chains drawn from one sample of a study of glioma-infiltrating T cells. Each CDR3 protein gets one entry after TCRdb re-called the multiplex PCR reads with MiXCR. The repertoire holds 44,000 or so distinct CDR3 sequences, with about a fifth as singletons. Sequencing was done on a sample of glioma tissue, nonneoplastic brain tissue, or PBMCs (not recorded which). Every receptor here comes from a human donor with low-grade glioma or glioblastoma, undergoing nonglioma brain surgery, or in good health (not recorded which). Each CDR3 is given with its conserved first and last residue. Each record gives: D gene, J gene, clone size, V gene, CDR3 DNA, CDR3 protein. The D gene is left open where the match is weak. Clone size appears in some rows only: once, few, many, or a class for an expanded clone.

>NA|TRBJ1-5|many|TRBV19
TGTGCCAGTAGTATAGGAAGATACGGCAATCAGCCCCAGCATTTT
CASSIGRYGNQPQHF
>NA|TRBJ1-5|NA|TRBV27
TGTGCCAGAAGTTTACCCCAGGGAGATCCCTATAGCAATCAGCCCCAGCATTTT
CARSLPQGDPYSNQPQHF
>NA|TRBJ1-3|NA|TRBV4-1
TGCGCCGGCAGCCAAGGCCCCGAGAGCTCTGGAAACACCATATATTTT
CAGSQGPESSGNTIYF
>NA|TRBJ2-1|many|TRBV6-1
TGTGCCAGCAGTGTGCTCCGGGACTACAATGAGCAGTTCTTC
CASSVLRDYNEQFF
>NA|TRBJ1-1|many|TRBV7-2
TGTGCCAGCAGCATTCATCAGAACACTGAAGCTTTCTTT
CASSIHQNTEAFF
>NA|TRBJ1-2|few|TRBV29-1
TGCAGCGTTGGTTGGGGACTTCCTTCCGATGGCTACACCTTC
CSVGWGLPSDGYTF
>TRBD1|TRBJ1-2|many|TRBV28
TGTGCCAGCAGTTCCCCCGAGGGGACAGACGGCTATGGCTACACCTTC
CASSSPEGTDGYGYTF
>NA|TRBJ2-3|many|TRBV10-3
TGTGCCATCAGTCTTAGCGGAGGAAGCACAGATACGCAGTATTTT
CAISLSGGSTDTQYF
>TRBD2|TRBJ2-1|few|TRBV3-1
TGTGCCAGCAGCCAAGATCTCTCGGCTAGCGGGAGGGCACAGGAGCAGTTCTTC
CASSQDLSASGRAQEQFF
>NA|TRBJ1-5|many|TRBV4-1
TGCGCCAGCAGCCAAGTCGGGACGGGAAATCAACCCCAGCATTTT
CASSQVGTGNQPQHF
>NA|TRBJ1-1|many|TRBV7-9
TGTGCCAGCAGCTCAGAATGGAGCACTGAAGCTTTCTTT
CASSSEWSTEAFF
>TRBD1|TRBJ1-1|many|TRBV3-1
TGTGCCAGCAGACCCGGACAGGGAAGACGAGCTTTCTTT
CASRPGQGRRAFF
>TRBD1|TRBJ2-7|many|TRBV29-1
TGCAGCGTTTCGACAGGGGGCGAAGACGAGCAGTACTTC
CSVSTGGEDEQYF
>TRBD2|TRBJ2-3|many|TRBV7-9
TGTGCCAGCAGCCCCCTGTTGCTAGCGGGCACAGATACGCAGTATTTT
CASSPLLLAGTDTQYF
>TRBD1|TRBJ1-6|many|TRBV3-1
TGTGCCAGCAGCCACAGGGGGTCTGATTCACCCCTCCACTTT
CASSHRGSDSPLHF
>NA|TRBJ1-2|many|TRBV10-3
TGTGCCATCTCTGGGGGAGGACAGACTAACTATGGCTACACCTTC
CAISGGGQTNYGYTF
>NA|TRBJ2-3|many|TRBV24-1
TGTGCCACCAGTGATTTAGGCAGGGCATCAGATACGCAGTATTTT
CATSDLGRASDTQYF
>NA|TRBJ1-1|many|TRBV6-6
TGTGCCAGCAGTTACTCCTCTGGGCAGATGAACACTGAAGCTTTCTTT
CASSYSSGQMNTEAFF
>NA|TRBJ2-7|many|TRBV5-4
TGTGCCAGCAGCTTCGGCTACGAGCAGTACTTC
CASSFGYEQYF
>NA|TRBJ1-5|NA|TRBV28
TGTGCTAGCAGTCTTTCCTCCCTGGGAAGCAATCAGCCCCAGCATTTT
CASSLSSLGSNQPQHF
>NA|TRBJ2-1|many|TRBV19
TGTGCCAGTAGCCTTCCAGGGACCAATGAGCAGTTCTTC
CASSLPGTNEQFF
>NA|TRBJ2-5|NA|TRBV11-2
TGTGCCAGCAGCTTAGATCTAGTTGTGGAGAACCAGTACTTC
CASSLDLVVENQYF
>TRBD1|TRBJ2-7|many|TRBV7-2
TGTGCCAGCAGCTTATGGGACAGGGTTACCTACGAGCAGTACTTC
CASSLWDRVTYEQYF
>NA|TRBJ2-2|many|TRBV6-1
TGTGCCAGCACCTCCCCAGGGAGGAACACCGGGGAGCTGTTTTTT
CASTSPGRNTGELFF
>NA|TRBJ2-3|many|TRBV7-2
TGTGCCAGCAGCGGCACACACAATTTAGGAGATACGCAGTATTTT
CASSGTHNLGDTQYF
>TRBD1|TRBJ1-3|many|TRBV4-1
TGCGCCAGCAGTGGGGGACAGGCCATAGGATCTGGAATCCCCATATATTTT
CASSGGQAIGSGIPIYF
>TRBD1|TRBJ2-1|NA|TRBV7-9
TGTGCCAGCAGCACCGGGACAGTTTACAATGAGCAGTTCTTC
CASSTGTVYNEQFF
>NA|TRBJ1-2|many|TRBV15
TGTGCCACCCAGGACTACGTCTATGGCTACACCTTC
CATQDYVYGYTF
>TRBD1|TRBJ2-7|many|TRBV28
TGTGCCAGCAGTCCCCGCACAGGGGCTACCTACGAGCAGTACTTC
CASSPRTGATYEQYF
>TRBD1|TRBJ2-7|many|TRBV28
TGTGCCAGCAGTTTCAGGGGGCGGACCTACGAGCAGTACTTC
CASSFRGRTYEQYF
>NA|TRBJ1-5|few|TRBV10-3
TGTGCCATCTCACCAGGCAAGGATCACAATCAGCCCCAGCATTTT
CAISPGKDHNQPQHF
>NA|TRBJ1-6|many|TRBV4-2
TGTGCCAGCAGCCAAGAGGCCCGCTCGCGGTCACCCCTCCACTTT
CASSQEARSRSPLHF
>NA|TRBJ2-3|few|TRBV5-1
TGCGCCAGCAGCTTGGGGGGGCTGGCAGATACGCAGTATTTT
CASSLGGLADTQYF
>NA|TRBJ2-3|many|TRBV27
TGTGCCAGCAGTGGACCCGAAGATACGCAGTATTTT
CASSGPEDTQYF
>TRBD1|TRBJ1-2|NA|TRBV6-2/TRBV6-3
TGTGCCAGCAGTTCCCTAGGACAGGGGGCCCCAGGAGGGGGCTACACCTTC
CASSSLGQGAPGGGYTF
>NA|TRBJ1-3|many|TRBV28
TGTGCCAGCAGTTTAGGGGGGGCCTCTGGAAACACCATATATTTT
CASSLGGASGNTIYF
>NA|TRBJ2-1|NA|TRBV7-2
TGTGCCGGCAGCTTAGTCAATAATAATGAGCAGTTCTTC
CAGSLVNNNEQFF
>NA|TRBJ2-1|medium-sized|TRBV28
TGTGCCAGCAGTTACGACGGGGTTCGCGATGAGCAGTTCTTC
CASSYDGVRDEQFF
>NA|TRBJ1-2|few|TRBV5-1
TGCGCCAGCAGCTTGTACACAAGTAGTGGCTACACCTTC
CASSLYTSSGYTF
>NA|TRBJ1-4|few|TRBV10-3
TGTGCCATCAGTGAGTTCGGGCAGGGCGGAGAAAAACTGTTTTTT
CAISEFGQGGEKLFF
>NA|TRBJ2-1|many|TRBV27
TGTGCCAGCAGTTTAGCAGCGGGCTCCTACAATGAGCAGTTCTTC
CASSLAAGSYNEQFF
>NA|TRBJ1-6|many|TRBV19
TGTGCCAGTAGGCAGGTGGATAATTCACCCCTCCACTTT
CASRQVDNSPLHF
>TRBD1|TRBJ1-1|many|TRBV3-1
TGTGCCAGCAGCCAAAATAGGGACAGGGAAGCTTTCTTT
CASSQNRDREAFF
>NA|TRBJ2-3|many|TRBV20-1
TGCAGTGCTAGCGAGGAGATCACAGATACGCAGTATTTT
CSASEEITDTQYF
>NA|TRBJ2-1|NA|TRBV29-1
TGCAGCGCGTTGTGGGCGAGGCATGAGCAGTTCTTC
CSALWARHEQFF
>NA|TRBJ1-5|many|TRBV4-1
TGCGCCAGCAGCCCGCCGGATGGCAATCAGCCCCAGCATTTT
CASSPPDGNQPQHF
>NA|TRBJ2-7|many|TRBV18
TGTGCCAGCTCACTGTATACAGGGTCTCTGGCTTCCCGCTCCTACGAGCAGTACTTC
CASSLYTGSLASRSYEQYF
>NA|TRBJ2-5|many|TRBV6-1
TGTGCCAGCGTAGGACATCGAGGGGTCCAAGAGACCCAGTACTTC
CASVGHRGVQETQYF
>TRBD2|TRBJ2-1|few|TRBV9
TGTGCCAGCAGCGTCCAAGCGGGACTAGCGGGAAATGAGCAGTTCTTC
CASSVQAGLAGNEQFF
>NA|TRBJ2-7|NA|TRBV20-1
TGCAGTGCGGGTGGACAGTTAACCTGCGAGCAGTACTTC
CSAGGQLTCEQYF